Detailed here is one T cell receptor beta chain. The data stem from a study of T-cell memory formation after mild COVID-19. TCRdb reanalysed the 5' RACE reads using MiXCR and keeps one entry per CDR3 protein. The sample carries fewer than 650,000 distinct CDR3 sequences, about 22% recorded once. Germline assignment: CDR1 GTSNPN and CDR2 SVGIG (reference sequence). This CDR3 is 10 amino acids long. Trimming left V 5 bases short and J 1 base short, with 2 bases between. This chain joins TRBV30 and TRBJ1-1; D gene uncertain. The sequence was obtained from an adult woman who had mild COVID-19 (a few samples of this study predate the infection). Cell type and time point are not known. Sequencing input: PBMCs or a T cell subset sorted from them (not recorded which). The CDR3 nucleotides read TGTGCCTGGTCGAACACTGAAGCTTTCTTT. Translated, it gives CAWSNTEAFF.